A selection of T cell receptor beta chains follows, all from one sample in a study of blood T cell repertoires in COVID-19. Some clones are missing from TCRdb's copy, which holds only in-frame ones; the method was immunoSEQ multiplex PCR. The sample records about 48,000 clones, roughly 84% being singletons. The sequencing input was peripheral blood. The source is a man aged 70 or older with acute or convalescent COVID-19. Each CDR3 is given with its conserved first and last residue. D genes are given only for firm matches. A row's size may be missing; if present it is once, few, many or a size class.

D gene	clone size	CDR3 length	V gene	J gene	CDR3 protein	CDR3 DNA
TRBD1	-	15	TRBV6-5	TRBJ1-5	CASRPTGNSNQPQHF	TGTGCCAGCCGCCCGACAGGGAATAGCAATCAGCCCCAGCATTTT
TRBD1	-	16	TRBV18	TRBJ1-2	CASSPGQGLSNYGYTF	TGTGCCAGCTCACCGGGACAGGGGCTTTCTAACTATGGCTACACCTTC
TRBD1	-	14	TRBV6-5	TRBJ1-2	CASSTGDRDYGYTF	TGTGCCAGCAGTACAGGGGACAGGGACTATGGCTACACCTTC
-	-	14	TRBV5-1	TRBJ2-3	CASSSGQSTDTQYF	TGCGCCAGCAGCTCCGGACAGAGCACAGATACGCAGTATTTT
-	-	16	TRBV11-2	TRBJ1-5	CASRRGRGGADQPQHF	TGTGCCAGCAGAAGGGGCAGGGGTGGCGCAGATCAGCCCCAGCATTTT
TRBD2	-	14	TRBV7-2	TRBJ2-5	CASSLGTSQETQYF	TGTGCCAGCAGCTTGGGGACTAGTCAAGAGACCCAGTACTTC
-	few	14	TRBV10-3	TRBJ1-2	CASASAGSNYGYTF	TGTGCCAGCGCCTCGGCGGGGTCTAACTATGGCTACACCTTC
-	-	13	TRBV9	TRBJ1-1	CASSEVWGAEAFF	TGTGCCAGCAGCGAGGTCTGGGGGGCTGAAGCTTTCTTT
TRBD2	-	16	TRBV18	TRBJ2-1	CASSPPSIGTRLEQFF	TGTGCCAGCTCACCACCTTCTATAGGGACTAGACTCGAGCAGTTCTTC
TRBD2	-	19	TRBV14	TRBJ2-5	CASSQRWTSGATPLETQYF	TGTGCCAGCAGCCAAAGGTGGACTAGCGGGGCTACCCCATTAGAGACCCAGTACTTC
-	-	13	TRBV9	TRBJ1-1	CASSAQVNTEAFF	TGTGCCAGCAGCGCTCAGGTGAACACTGAAGCTTTCTTT
TRBD1	-	14	TRBV6-2/TRBV6-3	TRBJ1-2	CASSLDRGSYGYTF	TGTGCCAGCAGCCTGGACAGGGGGTCCTATGGCTACACCTTC
TRBD2	-	15	TRBV7-2	TRBJ2-5	CASSPGLAGRETQYF	TGTGCCAGCAGCCCGGGACTAGCGGGGAGAGAGACCCAGTACTTC
-	-	14	TRBV24-1	TRBJ2-5	CATSDPGVQETQYF	TGTGCCACCAGTGATCCAGGGGTCCAAGAGACCCAGTACTTC
TRBD1	-	14	TRBV19	TRBJ1-6	CASRRTGGNSPLHF	TGTGCCAGTAGACGGACAGGGGGGAATTCACCCCTCCACTTT
-	once	12	TRBV12-5	TRBJ2-1	CASGQGRGEQFF	TGTGCTAGTGGCCAGGGAAGGGGTGAGCAGTTCTTC
TRBD1	-	13	TRBV3-1/TRBV3-2	TRBJ1-2	CASSQGQGGGYTF	TGTGCCAGCAGCCAAGGACAGGGAGGCGGCTACACCTTC
TRBD2	-	16	TRBV28	TRBJ2-3	CASSPLAGGGTDTQYF	TGTGCCAGCAGTCCCCTAGCGGGAGGGGGCACAGATACGCAGTATTTT
TRBD1	-	15	TRBV7-2	TRBJ2-5	CASSLAAQGVETQYF	TGTGCCAGCAGCTTGGCCGCGCAGGGGGTCGAGACCCAGTACTTC
-	-	15	TRBV6-1	TRBJ1-5	CASSEAGAGSQPQHF	TGTGCCAGCAGTGAAGCAGGGGCCGGGAGTCAGCCCCAGCATTTT
-	-	13	TRBV20-1	TRBJ2-7	CSASFYRVYEQYF	TGCAGTGCTAGTTTTTACAGGGTTTACGAGCAGTACTTC
TRBD2	-	17	TRBV11-3	TRBJ2-5	CASSLGVSGGTEETQYF	TGTGCCAGCAGCTTAGGTGTTAGCGGGGGCACGGAGGAGACCCAGTACTTC